This TCR beta chain originates from a study of Graves' ophthalmopathy and Graves' hyperthyroidism. Amplifying from RNA transcripts, the study obtained TCR beta CDR3 regions. HTBI primers were used in a first-round RT-PCR, which preceded a second-round multiplex PCR. Via MiXCR, TCRdb re-called the multiplex PCR reads, giving one row per CDR3 protein. The repertoire holds some 350,000 distinct CDR3 sequences, with about 15% as singletons. CDR1 and CDR2 (germline): DFQATT, SNEGSKA (reference sequence). The CDR3 loop spans 16 amino acids. V was trimmed by 2 bases and J by 2 bases, leaving 16 bases between them. This clonotype has a count of ten or more. The authors isolated PBMCs from about 10 ml of fresh peripheral blood.

The J gene is TRBJ1-5, the V gene TRBV20-1; D gene uncertain. Sequenced input: peripheral blood. This TCR was recovered from an adult woman with stable Graves' hyperthyroidism. The CDR3 sequence is CSARSKTRRGNQPQHF. The CDR3 DNA reads as TGCAGTGCTAGAAGCAAGACAAGGCGAGGCAATCAGCCCCAGCATTTT.